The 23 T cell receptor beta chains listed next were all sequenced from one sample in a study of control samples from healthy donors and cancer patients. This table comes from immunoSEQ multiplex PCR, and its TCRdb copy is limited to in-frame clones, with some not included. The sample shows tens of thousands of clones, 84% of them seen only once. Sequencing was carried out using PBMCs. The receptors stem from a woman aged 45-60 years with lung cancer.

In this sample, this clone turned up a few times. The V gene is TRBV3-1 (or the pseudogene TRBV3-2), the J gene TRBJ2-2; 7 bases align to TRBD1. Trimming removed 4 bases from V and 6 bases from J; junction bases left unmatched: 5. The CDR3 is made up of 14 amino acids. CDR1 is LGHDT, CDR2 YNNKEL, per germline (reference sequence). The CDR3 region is CASSRITGAGELFF. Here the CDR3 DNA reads TGTGCCAGCAGCCGGATTACAGGGGCCGGGGAGCTGTTTTTT.

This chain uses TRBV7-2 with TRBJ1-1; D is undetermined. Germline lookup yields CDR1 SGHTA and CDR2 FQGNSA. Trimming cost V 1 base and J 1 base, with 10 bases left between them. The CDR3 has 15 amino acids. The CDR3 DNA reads TGTGCCAGCAGCTTAGTCGGACGGGAGAACACTGAAGCTTTCTTT. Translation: CASSLVGRENTEAFF. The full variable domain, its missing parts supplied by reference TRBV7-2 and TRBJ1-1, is GAGVSQSPSNKVTEKGKDVELRCDPISGHTALYWYRQSLGQGLEFLIYFQGNSAPDKSGLPSDRFSAERTGGSVSTLTIQRTQQEDSAVYLCASSLVGRENTEAFFGQGTRLTVV.

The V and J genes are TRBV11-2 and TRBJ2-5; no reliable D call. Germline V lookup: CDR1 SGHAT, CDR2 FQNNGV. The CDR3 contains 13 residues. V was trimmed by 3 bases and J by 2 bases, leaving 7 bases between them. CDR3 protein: CASSFRRQETQYF. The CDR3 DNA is TGTGCCAGCAGCTTTAGGCGTCAAGAGACCCAGTACTTC.

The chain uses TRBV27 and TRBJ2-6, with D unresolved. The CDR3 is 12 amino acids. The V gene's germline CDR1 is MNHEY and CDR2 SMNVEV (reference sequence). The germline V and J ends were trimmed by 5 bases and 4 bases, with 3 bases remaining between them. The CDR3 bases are TGTGCCAGCAGTACCGGGGCCAACGTCCTGACTTTC. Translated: CASSTGANVLTF.

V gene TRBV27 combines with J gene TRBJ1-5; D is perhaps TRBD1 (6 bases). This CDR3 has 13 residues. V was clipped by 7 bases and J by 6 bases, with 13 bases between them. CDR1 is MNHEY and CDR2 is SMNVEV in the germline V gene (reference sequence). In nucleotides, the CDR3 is TGTGCCAGCAAGCAGGGAGGGGGTCAGCCCCAGCATTTT. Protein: CASKQGGGQPQHF.

The CDR3 loop reads CASSSPGGGQVDEQFF. Here the CDR3 DNA reads TGCGCCAGCAGCTCACCCGGGGGGGGGCAGGTAGATGAGCAGTTCTTC. This chain uses TRBV5-1 with TRBJ2-1; the match to TRBD2 covers 8 bases. Germline lookup yields CDR1 SGHRS and CDR2 YFSETQ. With V trimmed by 3 bases and J by 8 bases, 13 bases remained unmatched. The CDR3 has 16 residues. Full variable domain (outside the CDR3, taken from reference TRBV5-1 and TRBJ2-1): KAGVTQTPRYLIKTRGQQVTLSCSPISGHRSVSWYQQTPGQGLQFLFEYFSETQRNKGNFPGRFSGRQFSNSRSEMNVSTLELGDSALYLCASSSPGGGQVDEQFFGPGTRLTVL.

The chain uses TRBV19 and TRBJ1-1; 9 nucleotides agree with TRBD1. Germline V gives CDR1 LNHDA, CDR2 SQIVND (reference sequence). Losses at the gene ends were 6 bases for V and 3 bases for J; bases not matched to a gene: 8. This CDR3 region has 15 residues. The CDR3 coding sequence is TGTGCCAGTAGACAGGGGGCCGTCTTGGACACTGAAGCTTTCTTT. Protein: CASRQGAVLDTEAFF.

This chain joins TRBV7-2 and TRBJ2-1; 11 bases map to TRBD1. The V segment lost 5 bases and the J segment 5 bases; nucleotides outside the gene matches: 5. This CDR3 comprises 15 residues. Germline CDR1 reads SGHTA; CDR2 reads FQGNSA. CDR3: CASSGRTGGHNEQFF. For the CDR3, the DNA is TGTGCCAGCAGCGGTCGGACAGGGGGCCACAATGAGCAGTTCTTC.

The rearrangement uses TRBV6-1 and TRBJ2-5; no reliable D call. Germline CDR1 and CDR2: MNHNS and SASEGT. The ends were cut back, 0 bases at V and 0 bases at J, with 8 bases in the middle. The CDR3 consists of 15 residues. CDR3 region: CASSEARTYQETQYF. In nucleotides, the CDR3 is TGTGCCAGCAGTGAAGCGAGAACTTACCAAGAGACCCAGTACTTC.

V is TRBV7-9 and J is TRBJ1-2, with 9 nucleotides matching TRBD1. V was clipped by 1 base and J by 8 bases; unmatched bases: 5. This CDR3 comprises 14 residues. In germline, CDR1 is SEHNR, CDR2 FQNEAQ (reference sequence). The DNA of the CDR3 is TGTGCCAGCAGCTTAGAGACAGGGGGAGAGGGCTACACCTTC. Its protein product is CASSLETGGEGYTF. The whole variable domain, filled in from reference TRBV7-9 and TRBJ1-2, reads DTGVSQNPRHKITKRGQNVTFRCDPISEHNRLYWYRQTLGQGPEFLTYFQNEAQLEKSRLLSDRFSAERPKGSFSTLEIQRTEQGDSAMYLCASSLETGGEGYTFGSGTRLTVV.

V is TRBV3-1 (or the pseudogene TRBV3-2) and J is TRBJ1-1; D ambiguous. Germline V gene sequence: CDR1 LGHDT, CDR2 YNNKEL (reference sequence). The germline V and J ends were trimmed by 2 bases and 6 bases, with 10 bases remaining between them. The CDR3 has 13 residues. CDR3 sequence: CASSQSRMAEAFF. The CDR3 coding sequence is TGTGCCAGCAGCCAATCGAGGATGGCTGAAGCTTTCTTT.

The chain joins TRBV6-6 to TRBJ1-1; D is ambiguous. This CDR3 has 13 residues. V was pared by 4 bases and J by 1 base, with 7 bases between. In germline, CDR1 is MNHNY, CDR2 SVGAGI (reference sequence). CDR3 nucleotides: TGTGCCAGCAGTTTTGGGAGGAACACTGAAGCTTTCTTT. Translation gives CASSFGRNTEAFF.

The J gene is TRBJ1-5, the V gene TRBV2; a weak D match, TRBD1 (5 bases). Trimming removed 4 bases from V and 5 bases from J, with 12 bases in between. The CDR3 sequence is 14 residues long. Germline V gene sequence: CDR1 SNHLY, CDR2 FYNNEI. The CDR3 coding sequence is TGTGCCAGCAGTGCCGCCAGGGTGGATCAGCCCCAGCATTTT. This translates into CASSAARVDQPQHF.

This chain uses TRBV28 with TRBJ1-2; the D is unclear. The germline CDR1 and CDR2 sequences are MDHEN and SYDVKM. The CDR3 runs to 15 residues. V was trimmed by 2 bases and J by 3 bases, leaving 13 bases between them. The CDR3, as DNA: TGTGCCAGCAGTTTACCGGGCGGGAGGGACTATGGCTACACCTTC. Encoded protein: CASSLPGGRDYGYTF.

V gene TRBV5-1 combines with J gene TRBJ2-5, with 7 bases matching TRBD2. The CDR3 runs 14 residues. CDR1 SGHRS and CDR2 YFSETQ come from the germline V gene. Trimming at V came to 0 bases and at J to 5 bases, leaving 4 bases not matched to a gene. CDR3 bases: TGCGCCAGCAGCTTGGAAAGGGGAGGGGAGACCCAGTACTTC. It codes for CASSLERGGETQYF.

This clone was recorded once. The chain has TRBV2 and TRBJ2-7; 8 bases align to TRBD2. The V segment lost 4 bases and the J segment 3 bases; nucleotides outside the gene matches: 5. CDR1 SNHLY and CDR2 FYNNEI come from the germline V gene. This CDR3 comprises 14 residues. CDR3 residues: CASSAESGGYEQYF. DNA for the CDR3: TGTGCCAGCAGTGCGGAGAGCGGGGGCTACGAGCAGTACTTC.

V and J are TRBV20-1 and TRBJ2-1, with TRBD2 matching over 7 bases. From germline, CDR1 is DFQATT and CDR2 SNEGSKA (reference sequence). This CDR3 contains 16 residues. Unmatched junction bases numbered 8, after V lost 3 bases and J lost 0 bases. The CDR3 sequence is CSASKSRGSSYNEQFF. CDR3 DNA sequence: TGCAGTGCTAGTAAGTCGCGGGGGAGCTCCTACAATGAGCAGTTCTTC.

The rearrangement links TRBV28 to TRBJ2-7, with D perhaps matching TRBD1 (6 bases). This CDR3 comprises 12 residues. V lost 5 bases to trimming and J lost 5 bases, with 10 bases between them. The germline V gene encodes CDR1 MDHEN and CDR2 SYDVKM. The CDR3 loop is CASSPRTDEQYF. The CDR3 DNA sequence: TGTGCCAGCAGTCCAAGGACAGACGAGCAGTACTTC.

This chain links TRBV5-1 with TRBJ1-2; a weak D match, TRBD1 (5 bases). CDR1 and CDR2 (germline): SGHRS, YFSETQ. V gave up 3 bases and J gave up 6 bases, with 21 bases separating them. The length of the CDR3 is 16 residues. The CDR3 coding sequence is TGCGCCAGCAGCTCCCGACCCCAGGGTGGTGTCAATGGCTACACCTTC. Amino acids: CASSSRPQGGVNGYTF.

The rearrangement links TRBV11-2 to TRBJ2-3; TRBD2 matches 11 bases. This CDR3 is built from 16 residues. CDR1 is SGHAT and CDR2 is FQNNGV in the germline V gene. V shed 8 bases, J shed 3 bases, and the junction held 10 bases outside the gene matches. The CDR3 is CASVLAGGPGTDTQYF. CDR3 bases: TGTGCCAGCGTCTTAGCGGGGGGGCCGGGGACAGATACGCAGTATTTT.

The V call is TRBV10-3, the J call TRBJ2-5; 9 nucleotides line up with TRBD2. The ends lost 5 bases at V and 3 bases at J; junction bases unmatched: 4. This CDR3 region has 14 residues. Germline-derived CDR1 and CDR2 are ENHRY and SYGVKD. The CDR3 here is CAISRSSGEETQYF. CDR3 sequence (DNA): TGTGCCATCAGTAGGTCTAGCGGGGAAGAGACCCAGTACTTC.

CDR3 nucleotide sequence: TGTGCCAGCAGCTCGGCCGTAGCCAGCCAAGAGACCCAGTACTTC. Its translation: CASSSAVASQETQYF. The rearrangement joins TRBV5-6 to TRBJ2-5; D call uncertain. Trimming took off 3 bases at V and 1 base at J, with 13 bases between the two ends. The germline V gene encodes CDR1 SGHDT and CDR2 YYEEEE. CDR3 length equals 15 residues.

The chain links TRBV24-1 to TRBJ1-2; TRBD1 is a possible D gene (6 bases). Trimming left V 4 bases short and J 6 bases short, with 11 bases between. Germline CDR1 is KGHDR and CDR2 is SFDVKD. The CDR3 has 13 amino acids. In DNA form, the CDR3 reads TGTGCCACCAGTGACTTCGGACAGAATGGCTACACCTTC. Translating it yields CATSDFGQNGYTF.